These T cell receptor beta chains were read from a single sample in a study of cytomegalovirus exposure and HLA in healthy donors. Sequencing was performed with immunoSEQ multiplex PCR; in TCRdb, only in-frame clones are kept and a portion is missing. The sample lists around 210,000 clones, around 79% occurring once. The sequenced material came from PBMCs. The source of these receptors is a male donor in good health and CMV-seropositive. CDR3s include the opening cysteine and the closing phenylalanine or tryptophan. Fields, in order: D gene, clone size, V gene, J gene, CDR3 DNA, CDR3 protein. D genes are given only for firm matches. Only part of the rows carry a size: once, few, many, or a class if the clone is expanded.

D: TRBD1; size: NA; V: TRBV6-1; J: TRBJ1-5; DNA: TGTGCCAGCAGTGACGGGACAGGGGGTAGCAATCAGCCCCAGCATTTT; CDR3: CASSDGTGGSNQPQHF
D: TRBD2; size: NA; V: TRBV6-1; J: TRBJ2-3; DNA: TGTGCCAGCAGGGAAGTCAGGGGCGGGAGGACAGATACGCAGTATTTT; CDR3: CASREVRGGRTDTQYF
D: NA; size: NA; V: TRBV28; J: TRBJ2-1; DNA: TGTGCCAGCAGCCCCGGTTACAATGAGCAGTTCTTC; CDR3: CASSPGYNEQFF
D: TRBD1; size: NA; V: TRBV6-5; J: TRBJ1-2; DNA: TGTGCCAGCGGGACAGTTAACTATGGCTACACCTTC; CDR3: CASGTVNYGYTF
D: TRBD2; size: NA; V: TRBV30; J: TRBJ2-3; DNA: TGTGCCTGGGAGCGGGGTGGCGGGAGACCAGATACGCAGTATTTT; CDR3: CAWERGGGRPDTQYF
D: TRBD1; size: NA; V: TRBV2; J: TRBJ2-7; DNA: TGTGCCAGTCAGTCAGGGACAGCCTCCTACGAGCAGTACTTC; CDR3: CASQSGTASYEQYF
D: TRBD2; size: NA; V: TRBV19; J: TRBJ2-1; DNA: TGTGCCAGTAGTATAGAGCTAGCGGTCGGCTCCTACAATGAGCAGTTCTTC; CDR3: CASSIELAVGSYNEQFF
D: TRBD1; size: once; V: TRBV27; J: TRBJ2-7; DNA: TGTGCCAGCAGTCCCGGGACAGGTCCTCGCGAGCAGTACTTC; CDR3: CASSPGTGPREQYF
D: TRBD2; size: NA; V: TRBV7-2; J: TRBJ2-2; DNA: TGTGCCAGCAGCTTAGCCACGCGGGGGTCCGGGGAGCTGTTTTTT; CDR3: CASSLATRGSGELFF
D: TRBD1; size: NA; V: TRBV7-9; J: TRBJ1-1; DNA: TGTGCCAGCAGCTTAGGACAGGGGCCCTTAATGAACACTGAAGCTTTCTTT; CDR3: CASSLGQGPLMNTEAFF
D: NA; size: few; V: TRBV7-2; J: TRBJ2-1; DNA: TGTGCCAGCAGCCCCCTCGGGACTTCCGGCAATGAGCAGTTCTTC; CDR3: CASSPLGTSGNEQFF
D: NA; size: NA; V: TRBV5-6; J: TRBJ2-5; DNA: TGTGCCAGCATCCCGACAGGGAGGCGAGAGACCCAGTACTTC; CDR3: CASIPTGRRETQYF
D: TRBD1; size: NA; V: TRBV10-3; J: TRBJ2-7; DNA: TGTGCCATCAGCGACCTTTCACAGGGGTCCTACGAGCAGTACTTC; CDR3: CAISDLSQGSYEQYF
D: TRBD1; size: NA; V: TRBV6-5; J: TRBJ1-1; DNA: TGTGCCAGCAGACTGGGACAGGGGGCTTTAGGTGAAGCTTTCTTT; CDR3: CASRLGQGALGEAFF
D: TRBD2; size: few; V: TRBV4-2; J: TRBJ2-1; DNA: TGTGCCAGCAGCCAAGAGAGGACTAGTTTCGATGAGCAGTTCTTC; CDR3: CASSQERTSFDEQFF
D: NA; size: NA; V: TRBV5-6; J: TRBJ2-7; DNA: TGTGCCAGCAGCCTGACGGGTTACGAGCAGTACTTC; CDR3: CASSLTGYEQYF
D: NA; size: NA; V: TRBV28; J: TRBJ2-7; DNA: TGTGCCAGCAGACAGGGAAGGTCGAGGGACGAGCAGTACTTC; CDR3: CASRQGRSRDEQYF
D: NA; size: NA; V: TRBV21-1; J: TRBJ2-2; DNA: TGTGCCAGCAGCAAATCTTACCGGGACAGGGGGCCCTTCGGGGAGCTGTTTTTT; CDR3: CASSKSYRDRGPFGELFF
D: NA; size: NA; V: TRBV21-1; J: TRBJ2-5; DNA: TGTGCCAGCAGGACAAAAAGGCCAGGGGATAAAGAGACCCAGTACTTC; CDR3: CASRTKRPGDKETQYF
D: NA; size: NA; V: TRBV7-9; J: TRBJ2-3; DNA: TGTGCCAGCAGCTTCGATACCGTGAGGGCGGGCCCAGATACGCAGTATTTT; CDR3: CASSFDTVRAGPDTQYF
D: TRBD1; size: NA; V: TRBV28; J: TRBJ2-5; DNA: TGTGCCAGCAGTACGGTCAGGGGGCAACAAGAGACCCAGTACTTC; CDR3: CASSTVRGQQETQYF
D: TRBD1; size: NA; V: TRBV7-9; J: TRBJ1-5; DNA: TGTGCCAGCAGCCCGACAGGGGGTCCCAATCAGCCCCAGCATTTT; CDR3: CASSPTGGPNQPQHF
D: TRBD2; size: NA; V: TRBV7-9; J: TRBJ2-1; DNA: TGTGCCAGCAGACAGACTAGCGGGAAAGTCGATGAGCAGTTCTTC; CDR3: CASRQTSGKVDEQFF
D: NA; size: NA; V: TRBV6-5; J: TRBJ2-5; DNA: TGTGCCAGCAGTTACGGACAGTTCTTCGAGACCCAGTACTTC; CDR3: CASSYGQFFETQYF
D: NA; size: NA; V: TRBV7-9; J: TRBJ1-2; DNA: TGTGCCAGCAGCCCACACTCAGAGGGCTATGGCTACACCTTC; CDR3: CASSPHSEGYGYTF
D: NA; size: NA; V: TRBV7-2; J: TRBJ1-1; DNA: TGTGCCAGCAGCCGAGACACTGAAGCTTTCTTT; CDR3: CASSRDTEAFF
D: TRBD1; size: NA; V: TRBV5-1; J: TRBJ2-7; DNA: TGCGCCAGCAGCACAGGACAGGGTGGCCCCTACGAGCAGTACTTC; CDR3: CASSTGQGGPYEQYF
D: TRBD1; size: NA; V: TRBV19; J: TRBJ1-6; DNA: TGTGCCAGTAGCTTCACTCGACAGGGGGTAGCAGGTTCACCCCTCCACTTT; CDR3: CASSFTRQGVAGSPLHF
D: NA; size: NA; V: TRBV20-1; J: TRBJ1-1; DNA: TGCAGTGCTAGGACCCAGGGCGAAGCTTTCTTT; CDR3: CSARTQGEAFF
D: TRBD2; size: NA; V: TRBV7-8; J: TRBJ2-7; DNA: TGTGCCAGCAGCTTGACTAGCGGGGGGCGGACCTACGAGCAGTACTTC; CDR3: CASSLTSGGRTYEQYF
D: NA; size: NA; V: TRBV4-1; J: TRBJ2-3; DNA: TGCGCCAGCAGCCAAAGACACGACACAGATACGCAGTATTTT; CDR3: CASSQRHDTDTQYF
D: TRBD1; size: NA; V: TRBV6-1; J: TRBJ1-5; DNA: TGTGCCAGCAGTGAAGACCCAGGGGGCTATCAGCCCCAGCATTTT; CDR3: CASSEDPGGYQPQHF
D: TRBD1; size: NA; V: TRBV5-4; J: TRBJ2-7; DNA: TGTGCCAGCAGCCGGGGGACAGGTACCTCCTACGAGCAGTACTTC; CDR3: CASSRGTGTSYEQYF
D: TRBD2; size: NA; V: TRBV9; J: TRBJ2-5; DNA: TGTGCCAGCAGCGCTGGGGGTGGGGGACTACAAGAGACCCAGTACTTC; CDR3: CASSAGGGGLQETQYF
D: NA; size: NA; V: TRBV11-2; J: TRBJ1-1; DNA: TGTGCCAGCAGCCCATCCAGGCAACCAAACACTGAAGCTTTCTTT; CDR3: CASSPSRQPNTEAFF
D: TRBD1; size: NA; V: TRBV5-1; J: TRBJ1-1; DNA: TGCGCCAGCAGCTCCTCCGGGACAGTCTTGAACACTGAAGCTTTCTTT; CDR3: CASSSSGTVLNTEAFF
D: NA; size: NA; V: TRBV7-2; J: TRBJ2-6; DNA: TGTGCCAGCAGCTTATGGTCCGGTTCGTCTGGGGCCAACGTCCTGACTTTC; CDR3: CASSLWSGSSGANVLTF
D: TRBD2; size: NA; V: TRBV5-4; J: TRBJ2-7; DNA: TGTGCCAGCAGCTTGGCACCTAGCGGGACGTACGAGCAGTACTTC; CDR3: CASSLAPSGTYEQYF
D: NA; size: NA; V: TRBV18; J: TRBJ2-3; DNA: TGTGCCAGCTCACCAGCCCGGGCAGGGGTGAGGACAGATACGCAGTATTTT; CDR3: CASSPARAGVRTDTQYF
D: NA; size: NA; V: TRBV15; J: TRBJ1-1; DNA: TGTGCCACCAGCAGAGAAGCGCAGACTGAAGCTTTCTTT; CDR3: CATSREAQTEAFF
D: TRBD2; size: NA; V: TRBV10-3; J: TRBJ2-2; DNA: TGTGCCATCAGTGACAGAACTAGCGGGAGTTACACCGGGGAGCTGTTTTTT; CDR3: CAISDRTSGSYTGELFF
D: NA; size: NA; V: TRBV29-1; J: TRBJ2-3; DNA: TGCAGCGTCAAGCCGCTCCGTTTCAGTAGGGGAAGGGGGACAGATACGCAGTATTTT; CDR3: CSVKPLRFSRGRGTDTQYF